This T cell receptor beta chain was captured in a study of cytomegalovirus exposure and HLA in healthy donors (dated by TCRdb to 2016 to 2017). The study in broad terms: In an earlier analysis of roughly 500 of the donors, 250 to 350 Gb of sequence data and 90 million to 120 million unique TCR beta sequences from about 179 million T cells were reported. All discovery cohort repertoires had been generated on a single sequencing platform. The study was designed to test whether signatures of past pathogen exposure could be identified by cataloging public T cell receptors. Using immunosequencing, the study profiled T cell repertoires from some 670 subjects and related those repertoires to cytomegalovirus serostatus. Donor age, sex, ethnicity and CMV serostatus were collected together with the repertoire data. Genome-wide SNP genotypes for about 55% of the roughly 670 donors were used in a later genetic analysis, which treated that subset as a discovery cohort. The genetic ancestry cluster associated with self-reported Caucasian donors included 80% to 90% of the 398 genotyped donors. Typing coverage differed by locus: A, B, C, DRB1 and DQB1 were typed in about 620-640 donors, DQA1 in roughly 500, DPA1 in approximately 610, and DPB1 in 450 to 480. In addition to the first cohort of approximately 650 subjects, a separate validation cohort of 130 or so different subjects was used. Because of strong linkage in the cohort, five DR-DQ haplotypes were treated as single units for association and clustering. The later analysis used no new phenotypic data to find candidate immune exposures, relying instead on TCR beta sequences and their occurrence across donors. Roughly 320 gigabases of sequencing data and around 88 million unique TCR sequences made up an early release that covered approximately 620 HLA-typed donors. To decide whether each TCR beta V gene segment behaved as functional or pseudogenic, an earlier analysis of 587 of the donors relied on high-throughput TCR beta sequencing. To predict cytomegalovirus infection status, the study brought together high-throughput TCR immunosequencing, statistical association of individual TCRs with disease status, and machine learning. A later analysis re-examined previously published TCR beta repertoires from more than 600 donors and added high-resolution HLA genotyping to investigate patterns of TCR occurrence. HLA typing included class I and class II loci at four-digit resolution. Across approximately 400 genotyped donors of the cohort, an average of about 240,000 unique TCR beta nucleotide sequences per donor were sequenced, and approximately 17% of those sequences were non-productive. General conclusions and limits of the study: Because HLA typing was unavailable for some donors at each locus, only the typed subset was used in association tests. A later genetic analysis associated a missense DCLRE1C variant with V-gene and J-gene trimming of TCR beta chains, and an independent cohort replicated the association. According to a later analysis, TCR association rates differed among HLA loci, with DRB1 alleles showing the most associated TCRs and HLA-C alleles showing the fewest. The classifier was reported to diagnose cytomegalovirus status with high specificity and sensitivity in both the original cohort and the validation cohort. Because counts were too low, roughly 16 rarely observed V segments, including chromosome 9 orphons, were left out of the earlier analysis of several hundred of the donors. At a false discovery rate of 0.05, a later analysis linked under 20,000 TCR beta sequences to specific HLA alleles. In a later analysis, HLA-associated TCR beta chains were found to be more clonally expanded and to have lower generation probabilities than equally common non-associated chains. According to the authors, the approach could potentially be generalized to other disease states and immunological phenotypes. A cluster of highly shared sequence variants was judged likely to represent a technical artifact of the sequencing pipeline. The 87-base-pair reads could not distinguish some IMGT-functional V segments, including TRBV6-2 and TRBV6-3, so those segments were excluded. The presence/absence analyses assumed that sequencing depth was roughly uniform across donors, and that assumption may not be true. This cohort had only TCR beta chains sequenced, and the lack of alpha or paired-chain data limited which features could be detected. A further reported finding was that TCR beta sequences accurately predicted the HLA-A and HLA-B alleles for most subjects in the first cohort. A later genetic analysis reported fewer N-insertions in productive TCRs among donors in an Asian-associated ancestry cluster than the roughly 700-donor mean. In an earlier analysis of about 540 of the donors, most TCR beta V segments were observed in productive rearrangements about 87% or about 30% of the time, broadly matching IMGT annotations. Across donors, most TCR sequences were observed very rarely, whereas some public TCRs were present in many individuals. The study listed 164 TCR beta chains as associated with cytomegalovirus. Immune exposure information for the cohort was limited to CMV serostatus. A later analysis found that most CMV-associated TCR beta chains appeared HLA-restricted, with HLA associations seemingly driven largely by CMV exposure. Correlated functional status among segregating V segments might reflect linkage disequilibrium, but an unknown experimental factor could not be ruled out. In vitro tests confirmed that a few of the cytomegalovirus-associated TCR beta chains recognize cytomegalovirus antigens. According to a later analysis, parvovirus B19, influenza, CMV and Epstein-Barr virus appeared linked to several top co-occurrence clusters. Strong co-occurrence of HLA alleles, especially DR and DQ, made assigning TCR associations to individual alleles difficult.

The cohort consisted of 650 to 700 healthy bone marrow donors. All cohort members were sampled while nominally healthy, although unrecorded immune exposures were likely present. The donor was CMV seropositive and was included in the group of 250 to 350 seropositive cohort members. Each donor provided a peripheral blood sample, and peripheral blood mononuclear cells were used for TCR beta sequencing. Genomic DNA extraction from the blood cell samples was performed with the Qiagen DNeasy Blood Extraction Kit. This clone was observed a handful of times. No cognate antigen has been identified for it. Within one base of it there is no much larger clone, and no base qualities were kept. Trimming accounts for 5 bases at V and 7 bases at J, while the number of junction bases matched to no gene is 7. The CDR3 has 13 amino acids, counting the end cysteine and phenylalanine. Just the 39-base CDR3 DNA is kept, in frame starting at base 1. Per the germline V gene, SGHDT is the CDR1 and YYEEEE is the CDR2.

Library method: the immunoSEQ multiplex PCR assay. For the multiplex PCR, a mixture combining 60 forward primers for TCR Vbeta segments and 13 reverse primers for TCR Jbeta segments was used. A multiplex PCR assay on genomic DNA amplified the CDR3 region of rearranged TCR beta genes. The amplified TCR beta libraries were sequenced on the Illumina HiSeq System as 87-base-pair reads. The published analysis was carried out like this. In a later analysis, some 80 million unique TCR beta chains were counted across the roughly 610 repertoires, and roughly 11 million of these chains were shared by at least two donors. Raw reads were error-corrected and collapsed into unique sequences by a nearest-neighbor algorithm in which closely related sequences were merged to remove PCR and sequencing errors. To assign V, D and J gene segments, CDR3 sequences were aligned to IMGT reference sequences. For a sequence to be retained, at least a six-nucleotide match to both a V gene segment and a J gene segment was required. Rearrangements were classified as productive when the CDR3 lacked stop codons and remained in frame with V and J, and all other rearrangements were classified as non-productive. CDR3 was defined by IMGT convention, running from the second conserved V-encoded cysteine to the conserved J-encoded phenylalanine. The earlier analysis of about 570 of the donors excluded any sequence lacking an unambiguous match to a single V gene segment. An earlier analysis of several hundred of the donors called V segments functional above 56.7% productive rearrangements and segregating when the between-donor standard deviation exceeded 5%. A statistical classification framework was built to diagnose cytomegalovirus status from the catalog of TCR beta chain sequences. A later analysis assigned V and J genes by comparing TCR nucleotide sequences with IMGT/GENE-DB human TR gene sequences. The TCRdist pipeline was used in a later analysis to assign CDR3 sequences and most-parsimonious VDJ recombination scenarios. In a later analysis, each TCR beta chain was defined by its CDR3 amino acid sequence together with its V-gene family, and reads lacking a unique V-gene family were excluded. In a later analysis, a few hundred highly shared, low-generation-probability nucleotide sequences were removed to address suspected cross-contamination and a sequencing artifact. A later analysis calculated a clonal expansion index for each public chain from normalized within-repertoire ranks of inferred template counts. In a later analysis, generation probabilities were computed using a VDJ recombination model fitted to out-of-frame rearrangements, and the results were checked against IGoR. A later analysis scored TCR-TCR, TCR-HLA and TCR-CMV co-occurrence with hypergeometric tests, applying a repertoire-size bias correction to TCR pairs. A later analysis estimated false discovery rates by permuting HLA or CMV assignments 20 times. A later analysis grouped co-occurring TCRs with DBSCAN, adding TCRdist sequence similarity when clustering within HLA-allele-positive subsets. Repertoires with fewer than 30,000 or more than 120,000 public chains were left out of co-occurrence clustering, as were a handful of repertoires with anomalous nucleotide sharing. Not all clones reach the TCRdb copy of this immuneACCESS table, which keeps in-frame sequences only. Checked studies attribute under half of the gap to unresolved V genes and leave the rest unexplained. V and J calls and clone size are those listed in that table; D and trimming were worked out from the DNA. The sample contains about 140,000 clones, about three quarters of them found a single time. The ten top clones hold roughly 4% of the sample.

Material: PBMCs. The sequence came from a middle-aged man in good health and CMV-seropositive. The chain is made from TRBV5-6 and TRBJ1-1; TRBD1 agrees with 8 junctional bases. CDR3 loop: CASRLDRGGEAFF. The nucleotides read TGTGCCAGCAGGCTTGACAGGGGAGGTGAAGCTTTCTTT.